This T cell receptor (beta chain) was captured in a study of blood T cell repertoires in COVID-19. Source study methods: Nucleated cell counts were estimated from reference gene primer amplification. The repertoire was sequenced with immunoSEQ multiplex PCR; TCRdb's copy has only in-frame clones and lacks some. V, J and clone size derive from that table, while D and trimming were established from the DNA sequence. The table lists around 100,000 clones, about nine tenths of them singletons, with less than 2.5% in the top ten. Trimming removed 1 base from V and 0 bases from J, with 13 bases in between. Looked up from germline, CDR1 is SGHVS and CDR2 is FQNEAQ. The CDR3 sequence is 16 residues long.

The V and J genes are TRBV7-8 and TRBJ2-7, with D tentatively TRBD1 (6 bases). The TCR was taken from a man aged 45 to 65 with active COVID-19. The source material was peripheral blood. The CDR3 spells CASSLVWGPTSYEQYF. The DNA for the CDR3 is TGTGCCAGCAGCTTAGTGTGGGGGCCAACCTCCTACGAGCAGTACTTC.